This T cell receptor beta chain derives from a study of regulatory T cells in long-lasting Graves disease. As for this clonotype: The junction departs from germline at one end; a sequencing error may be responsible.

According to the study, TCR beta libraries were built with iRepertoire HTBI primers and CDR3-region Arm-PCR. TCRdb analysed the multiplex PCR reads with MiXCR anew, one entry per CDR3 protein. This sample has over 400,000 distinct CDR3 sequences, with 12% to 15% found just once. The sample's time point: newly diagnosed GD, antithyroid drugs for less than 3 months. Extracted PBMC RNA gave rise to the TCR library. The sample also formed part of further work on T cells in Graves' hyperthyroidism and ophthalmopathy.

The receptor's source is a woman aged 50 to 60 with Graves disease. The material was peripheral blood mononuclear cells (PBMCs), obtained at new diagnosis, from a patient treated with antithyroid drugs.

CDR3 amino acids: CASSLGARVAKNIQYF. In DNA form, the CDR3 reads TGCGCCAGCAGCTTGGGGGCCAGGGTGGCCAAAAACATTCAGTACTTC. The chain recombines TRBV5-5 with TRBJ2-4; D is possibly TRBD1 (6 bases). The germline CDR1 and CDR2 sequences are SGHKS and YYEKEE (reference sequence). The CDR3 length is 16 residues.